These 10 T cell receptor delta chains were sequenced from one sample in a study of gamma-delta chains in newborns, infants, children. TCRdb reprocessed the reads using CATT. The sample contains about 5,400 delta-chain clones, about a fifth of which appear only once. What was sequenced was blood. Receptors were obtained from a child who was a newborn, infant or young child, either healthy, febrile or measles-vaccinated (not recorded which).

This clone was seen only a few times. The chain employs TRDV2 and TRDJ3; 13 bases fit TRDD3. This CDR3 has 21 amino acids. V was pared by 0 bases and J by 0 bases, with 7 bases of the junction left unmatched. Germline lookup yields CDR1 GEAIGNYY and CDR2 EKD. This CDR3 is CACDTVLGDTTRSWDTRQMFF. The CDR3, as DNA: TGTGCCTGTGACACCGTACTGGGGGATACGACTCGCTCCTGGGACACCCGACAGATGTTTTTC.

This clone was seen a handful of times. This sequence joins TRDV2 and TRDJ1, with TRDD3 identical over 8 bases. CDR1 GEAIGNYY and CDR2 EKD come from the germline V gene. The CDR3 totals 17 residues. V lost 0 bases to trimming and J lost 3 bases; unmatched junction nucleotides: 11. CDR3 DNA sequence: TGTGCCTGTGACACCGTGACTGGGGGCCCGTACGCCGATAAACTCATCTTT. As protein: CACDTVTGGPYADKLIF.

By sample share, this clone is medium-sized. V and J are TRDV2 and TRDJ2; 13 bases fit TRDD3. Per germline, CDR1 GEAIGNYY and CDR2 EKD. The CDR3 sequence is 16 residues long. The V segment lost 1 base and the J segment 6 bases; nucleotides outside the gene matches: 4. The CDR3: CACDTLGDTRAAQLFF. In DNA form, the CDR3 reads TGTGCCTGTGACACACTGGGGGATACGAGAGCAGCACAACTCTTCTTT.

This clone has a handful of counts. The rearrangement joins TRDV2 to TRDJ3, with 13 bases fitting TRDD3. Germline CDR1 is GEAIGNYY and CDR2 is EKD. The V gene end was trimmed by 5 bases and the J gene end by 0 bases; junction bases not matched to a gene: 9. The length of the CDR3 is 20 residues. The CDR3 spells CACGHTGGYGSSWDTRQMFF. The CDR3 DNA reads as TGTGCCTGTGGTCATACTGGGGGATACGGGAGCTCCTGGGACACCCGACAGATGTTTTTC.

Judged by abundance, this clone is medium-sized (0.01 to 0.1%). V and J are TRDV2 and TRDJ3; 10 bases line up with TRDD3. Germline-derived CDR1 and CDR2 are GEAIGNYY and EKD. Unmatched junction bases numbered 4, after V lost 1 base and J lost 2 bases. This CDR3 has 18 amino acids. CDR3 nucleotide sequence: TGTGCCTGTGACACGGGGGGATACGCTACCTGGGACACCCGACAGATGTTTTTC. This encodes CACDTGGYATWDTRQMFF.

Concerning this clone itself: One end of the junction fails to match germline, which may point to a read error. This sequence joins TRDV2 and TRDJ3; 8 bases match TRDD3. The J gene is not listed in TCRdb, so it was assigned here from a DNA match to germline. The CDR3 sequence is 23 residues long. CDR1 is GEAIGNYY and CDR2 is EKD in the germline V gene. DNA of the CDR3: TGCGCCTGTGACACTGGCCAACTGGGGGTTACTCCCGAAGGCTCCTGGGACACCCGACAGATGTTTTTC. As protein: CACDTGQLGVTPEGSWDTRQMFF.

By its share, this clone is medium-sized (0.01 to 0.1%). The chain employs TRDV2 and TRDJ3, with 12 bases identical to TRDD3. Germline V gene lookup returns CDR1 GEAIGNYY and CDR2 EKD. The CDR3 runs 21 residues. V dropped 0 bases and J dropped 0; count of bases not matched to a gene: 8. DNA of the CDR3: TGTGCCTGTGACACCGTCTCTGGGGGATACGCGACCTCCTGGGACACCCGACAGATGTTTTTC. As protein: CACDTVSGGYATSWDTRQMFF.

Within the sample, this clone is medium-sized. Other DNA sequences in the sample encode the same CDR3. The V call is TRDV1, the J call TRDJ1, with D tentatively TRDD3 (6 bases). Between the trimmed V and J ends, which lost 2 bases and 9 bases, there was a span of 19 bases. The CDR3 sequence is 15 residues long. Per germline, CDR1 TSWWSYY and CDR2 QGS. CDR3: CALGERNWGPEELIF. The CDR3 nucleotides read TGTGCTCTTGGGGAAAGAAATTGGGGGCCAGAGGAACTCATCTTT.

The table lists this clone with a few counts. This may be a read error: a much more frequent sequence differs by one nucleotide. The rearrangement uses TRDV2 and TRDJ2; TRDD3 agrees at 8 bases. CDR1 and CDR2 from the germline V gene are GEAIGNYY and EKD. J was trimmed by 0 bases and V by 0 bases; bases with no gene match: 5. The CDR3 consists of 17 residues. The CDR3 DNA follows: TGTGCCTGTGACACCGCTGGGGGACCGGCTTTGACAGCACAACTCTTCTTT. Protein product: CACDTAGGPALTAQLFF.

Comments on this clone: This clone may be a read error of a much larger clone one base away. The chain is built from TRDV1 and TRDJ1; D unclear. TCRdb offers no J gene call, so here the DNA was matched to germline to obtain one. The CDR3 is 17 amino acids. V dropped 1 base and J dropped 5 bases, with 20 bases sitting between them. Germline lookup yields CDR1 TSWWSYY and CDR2 QGS. CDR3 region: CALGEPSVFAGGDKLIF. For the CDR3, the DNA is TGTGCTCTTGGGGAACCCTCCGTATTTGCTGGCGGGGATAAACTCATCTTT.